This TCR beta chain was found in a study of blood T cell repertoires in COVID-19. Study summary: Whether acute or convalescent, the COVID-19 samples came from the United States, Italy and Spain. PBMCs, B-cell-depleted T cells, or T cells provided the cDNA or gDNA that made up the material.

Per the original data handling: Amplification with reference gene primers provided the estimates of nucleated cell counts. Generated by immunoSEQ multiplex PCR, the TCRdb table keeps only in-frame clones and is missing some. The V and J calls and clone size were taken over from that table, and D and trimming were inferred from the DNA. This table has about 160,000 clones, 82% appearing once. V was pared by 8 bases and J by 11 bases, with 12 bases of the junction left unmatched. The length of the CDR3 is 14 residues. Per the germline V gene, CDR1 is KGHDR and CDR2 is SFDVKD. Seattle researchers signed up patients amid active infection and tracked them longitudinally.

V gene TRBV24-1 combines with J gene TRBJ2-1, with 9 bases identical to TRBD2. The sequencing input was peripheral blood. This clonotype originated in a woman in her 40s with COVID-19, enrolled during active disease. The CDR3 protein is CATKSSGNFDQQFF. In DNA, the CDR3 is TGTGCCACCAAATCTAGCGGGAATTTTGATCAGCAGTTCTTC.